These 23 T cell receptor beta chains share one sample of origin, sequenced in a study of blood T cell repertoires in COVID-19. TCRdb keeps only in-frame clones here, not all; method: immunoSEQ multiplex PCR. The table has roughly 330,000 clones, approximately 90% seen once. Sequencing input: peripheral blood. The origin of the receptors is a man aged 30 to 45 with COVID-19, enrolled during active disease.

This chain uses TRBV2 with TRBJ2-2; D uncertain. V lost 1 base to trimming and J lost 0 bases, with 9 bases between them. CDR3 length: 16 residues. Germline CDR1 reads SNHLY; CDR2 reads FYNNEI. CDR3 nucleotides: TGTGCCAGCAGTGAAGGGTGGCTTGCGAACACCGGGGAGCTGTTTTTT. Translated: CASSEGWLANTGELFF. The entire variable domain, with the rest obtained from reference TRBV2 and TRBJ2-2, is as follows: EPEVTQTPSHQVTQMGQEVILRCVPISNHLYFYWYRQILGQKVEFLVSFYNNEISEKSEIFDDQFSVERPDGSNFTLKIRSTKLEDSAMYFCASSEGWLANTGELFFGEGSRLTVL.

The genes are TRBV18 and TRBJ2-3, with TRBD1 matching 8 bases. The CDR3 has 14 amino acids. V was pared by 5 bases and J by 3 bases, with 4 bases of the junction left unmatched. Germline V lookup: CDR1 KGHSH, CDR2 LQKENI. For the CDR3, the DNA is TGTGCCAGCTCATCACGACAGGGGACAGATACGCAGTATTTT. This encodes CASSSRQGTDTQYF.

The chain links TRBV7-9 to TRBJ2-1, with 10 bases fitting TRBD2. There are 16 residues in the CDR3. The junction had 11 bases not matched to a gene; V was cut back by 6 bases and J by 6 bases. Germline assignment: CDR1 SEHNR and CDR2 FQNEAQ (reference sequence). CDR3 sequence reads: CASRGYGAGGANEQFF. The CDR3 DNA sequence: TGTGCCAGCAGAGGGTATGGAGCGGGAGGGGCCAATGAGCAGTTCTTC.

The rearrangement uses TRBV4-2 and TRBJ2-1; 7 positions match TRBD2. Germline V gives CDR1 LGHNA, CDR2 YNFKEQ. The CDR3 runs 18 residues. Unmatched junction bases numbered 16, after V lost 4 bases and J lost 4 bases. The CDR3 protein is CASSLSFQGAGIYNEQFF. The CDR3 nucleotides read TGTGCCAGCAGCCTTAGTTTTCAGGGAGCGGGGATTTACAATGAGCAGTTCTTC.

The CDR3 sequence: CASSFGDRNNEQFF. The CDR3, as DNA: TGTGCCAGCAGCTTCGGGGACAGAAACAATGAGCAGTTCTTC. V and J are TRBV5-4 and TRBJ2-1; 7 positions agree with TRBD1. The CDR3 has 14 residues. V gave up 2 bases and J gave up 5 bases; unmatched junction bases: 4. Germline CDR1 reads SGHNT; CDR2 reads YYREEE (reference sequence). The full variable domain, completed using reference TRBV5-4 and TRBJ2-1, is ETGVTQSPTHLIKTRGQQVTLRCSSQSGHNTVSWYQQALGQGPQFIFQYYREEENGRGNFPPRFSGLQFPNYSSELNVNALELDDSALYLCASSFGDRNNEQFFGPGTRLTVL.

The rearrangement joins TRBV19 to TRBJ1-5, with 7 bases fitting TRBD1. Per germline, CDR1 LNHDA and CDR2 SQIVND (reference sequence). The CDR3 covers 15 residues. After removal of 7 bases from V and 6 bases from J, the junction contained 12 bases not matched to a gene. The CDR3 region is CASNLDRVVGQPQHF. In DNA, the CDR3 is TGTGCCAGTAACCTAGACAGGGTGGTGGGTCAGCCCCAGCATTTT.

V usage is TRBV12-5 and J usage is TRBJ1-2, with a weak D call TRBD1 (6 bases). CDR1 and CDR2 from the germline V gene are LGHNT and FRNRAP. The CDR3 has 16 residues. V lost 6 bases, J lost 0 bases, and 17 bases lay in between. CDR3 coding DNA: TGTGCTAGTGGCAAAAACAGGGAACCCTCTAACTATGGCTACACCTTC. It yields the protein CASGKNREPSNYGYTF.

The V and J genes are TRBV12-5 and TRBJ1-3, with 10 bases lining up with TRBD1. V lost 6 bases to trimming and J lost 0 bases; unmatched junction nucleotides: 8. CDR3 length: 17 amino acids. CDR1 and CDR2 (germline): LGHNT, FRNRAP. As DNA, the CDR3 is TGTGCTAGTGGCCTAGGACAGGGGGGATTCTCTGGAAACACCATATATTTT. This sequence encodes CASGLGQGGFSGNTIYF.

This rearrangement joins TRBV5-6 to TRBJ1-2, with a tentative D call TRBD1 (6 bases). The CDR3 is 13 amino acids. The V gene's germline CDR1 is SGHDT and CDR2 YYEEEE. The V end was cut by 4 bases, the J end by 5 bases, with 12 bases between. The CDR3 region is CASSPGDIYGYTF. CDR3 nucleotides: TGTGCCAGCAGCCCAGGGGATATATATGGCTACACCTTC.

This chain connects TRBV19 to TRBJ2-1; D is perhaps TRBD2 (6 bases). The CDR3 sequence is 11 residues long. V dropped 5 bases and J dropped 10 bases, with 9 bases sitting between them. Germline V gives CDR1 LNHDA, CDR2 SQIVND (reference sequence). In nucleotides, the CDR3 is TGTGCCAGTAGTTCAGGGAGGGAGCAGTTCTTC. Protein sequence: CASSSGREQFF.

As regards this clone: One end of the junction varies from germline; a read error may be responsible. V is TRBV6-5 and J is TRBJ2-1, with TRBD2 matching 12 bases. The CDR3 loop spans 16 amino acids. Germline CDR1 is MNHEY and CDR2 is SVGAGI. In nucleotides, the CDR3 is TGTGCCAGCAGTTACCGGTCGGCTAGCGGGAGGGCTGAGCAGCTCTTC. Translation: CASSYRSASGRAEQLF.

This sequence joins TRBV6-5 and TRBJ2-3; 7 positions match TRBD2. Germline assignment: CDR1 MNHEY and CDR2 SVGAGI. This CDR3 comprises 15 residues. With 6 bases clipped from V and 1 base from J, the junction kept 7 bases outside the gene matches. The CDR3 reads CASRSRRGGTDTQYF. The DNA of the CDR3 is TGTGCCAGCAGATCCCGCCGGGGGGGCACAGATACGCAGTATTTT.

This clone occurred a few times. The chain has TRBV7-3 and TRBJ1-5, with TRBD1 identical over 9 bases. Germline CDR1 and CDR2: SGHTA and FQGTGA. The V and J ends lost 5 bases and 6 bases, in that order; junction bases with no gene match: 2. The CDR3 spans 13 residues. CDR3 coding DNA: TGTGCCAGCAGCGCGGACAGGGGTCAGCCCCAGCATTTT. It is translated as CASSADRGQPQHF.

The chain employs TRBV5-1 and TRBJ2-6; D perhaps matches TRBD1 (6 bases). The germline CDR1 and CDR2 sequences are SGHRS and YFSETQ. Trimming took 2 bases from V and 0 from J, leaving 15 bases between them. This CDR3 spans 18 amino acids. The CDR3 DNA reads TGCGCCAGCAGCTTCTCAGGGGTAAGACTCTCTGGGGCCAACGTCCTGACTTTC. Protein product: CASSFSGVRLSGANVLTF.

This clone was observed a single time. This CDR3 is CASSYSNLGNEQFF. The CDR3 nucleotides are TGTGCCAGCAGTTACTCGAATCTCGGGAATGAGCAGTTCTTC. The V and J genes are TRBV6-5 and TRBJ2-1; D is ambiguous. Trimming took off 0 bases at V and 7 bases at J, with 10 bases between the two ends. Per the germline V gene, CDR1 is MNHEY and CDR2 is SVGAGI. This CDR3 has 14 residues.

The chain couples TRBV19 to TRBJ1-4, with 7 bases identical to TRBD1. Trimming at V came to 5 bases and at J to 7 bases, leaving 4 bases not matched to a gene. Per germline, CDR1 LNHDA and CDR2 SQIVND (reference sequence). The CDR3 runs 13 residues. CDR3 amino acids: CASSEQGSEKLFF. CDR3 coding DNA: TGTGCCAGTAGTGAACAGGGGAGTGAAAAACTGTTTTTT.

The rearrangement joins TRBV6-2 or TRBV6-3 to TRBJ2-7; 9 bases are shared with TRBD1. Trimming took 6 bases from V and 4 from J; bases not matched to a gene: 13. This CDR3 comprises 16 residues. Germline values: CDR1 MNHEY, CDR2 SVGEGT. The CDR3 nucleotides read TGTGCCAGCAGCAAACCACAGGGGGCTATAGGTTACGAGCAGTACTTC. Its translation: CASSKPQGAIGYEQYF.

This chain uses TRBV2 with TRBJ2-2; D unresolved. This CDR3 is built from 13 residues. Germline CDR1 SNHLY, CDR2 FYNNEI. V was pared by 2 bases and J by 5 bases, with 6 bases between. The CDR3 region is CASSESRTGELFF. CDR3 nucleotides: TGTGCCAGCAGTGAATCTAGAACCGGGGAGCTGTTTTTT.

There are a few counts of this clone. The chain has TRBV29-1 and TRBJ1-5; TRBD1 might be the D (6 bases). V lost 0 bases and J lost 0, with 12 bases in between. The V gene's germline CDR1 is SQVTM and CDR2 ANQGSEA. The length of the CDR3 is 16 residues. Here the CDR3 DNA reads TGCAGCGTTGAAGATCCCCGACAGGTTAGCAATCAGCCCCAGCATTTT. Protein: CSVEDPRQVSNQPQHF.

This rearrangement joins TRBV5-1 to TRBJ2-1, with 13 bases fitting TRBD2. The CDR3 is 13 amino acids. The germline gives CDR1 SGHRS, CDR2 YFSETQ. The junction had 7 bases not matched to a gene; V was cut back by 4 bases and J by 15 bases. In DNA form, the CDR3 reads TGCGCCAGCAGCCAAACTAGCGGGAGGGCCTGGTTCTTC. Its translation: CASSQTSGRAWFF. The full variable domain, completed using reference TRBV5-1 and TRBJ2-1, is KAGVTQTPRYLIKTRGQQVTLSCSPISGHRSVSWYQQTPGQGLQFLFEYFSETQRNKGNFPGRFSGRQFSNSRSEMNVSTLELGDSALYLCASSQTSGRAWFFGPGTRLTVL.

This chain connects TRBV2 to TRBJ2-7, with D perhaps TRBD1 (7 bases). This CDR3 contains 14 residues. Trimming stripped 8 bases from V and 1 base from J, with 15 bases between. CDR1 and CDR2 (germline): SNHLY, FYNNEI. The CDR3 reads CASSQGGGSYEQYF. The CDR3 region has the DNA TGTGCCAGCTCCCAGGGGGGTGGATCCTACGAGCAGTACTTC. The whole variable domain, remainder taken from reference TRBV2 and TRBJ2-7, is EPEVTQTPSHQVTQMGQEVILRCVPISNHLYFYWYRQILGQKVEFLVSFYNNEISEKSEIFDDQFSVERPDGSNFTLKIRSTKLEDSAMYFCASSQGGGSYEQYFGPGTRLTVT.

The chain uses TRBV10-3 and TRBJ1-2, with TRBD1 matching 8 bases. V lost 0 bases and J lost 3; bases outside the gene matches: 3. Germline lookup yields CDR1 ENHRY and CDR2 SYGVKD. The CDR3 totals 15 residues. The CDR3 protein is CAISESTGVYYGYTF. CDR3 in DNA: TGTGCCATCAGTGAGTCGACAGGGGTGTACTATGGCTACACCTTC.

The chain links TRBV11-2 to TRBJ2-5; no definite D call. The V end lost 1 base, the J end lost 5 bases, and 17 bases lay between the germline ends. The length of the CDR3 is 16 residues. CDR1 is SGHAT, CDR2 FQNNGV, per germline. In DNA form, the CDR3 reads TGTGCCAGCAGCTTAGGGGCAGGTCGTGCTGTCGAGACCCAGTACTTC. Amino acid sequence: CASSLGAGRAVETQYF.